Listed here is a single T cell receptor (beta chain). The antigen is undetermined. The data were taken from a study of blood T cells in healthy people across ages. It was with a sample-barcoded 5' primer and a J-beta primer mix that a second PCR of roughly 7 to 12 cycles was run. From the 5' RACE reads, TCRdb called clonotypes with MiXCR, one entry per CDR3 protein. The sample consists of about 800,000 distinct CDR3 sequences, roughly 60% of them appearing once. The CDR3 extends over 13 amino acids. Germline CDR1 reads DFQATT; CDR2 reads SNEGSKA (reference sequence). General study findings and limits: Calculation of diversity from one million T cells yielded estimates considered to be underestimates.

The chain uses TRBV20-1 and TRBJ2-1; TRBD2 matches at 9 bases. The J call may be mistaken, given a closer DNA end match to TRBJ2-7. Sample: blood. This TCR was recovered from a young man in good health. The CDR3 sequence: CSAALAGYNEQYF. As DNA, the CDR3 is TGCAGTGCCGCACTAGCGGGCTACAATGAGCAGTACTTC.